This T cell receptor (beta chain) was obtained from a study of T cell responses to AZD1222 COVID-19 vaccine. Whole-study findings and limits: Donors were mostly white British, more females; clonal diversity possibly underestimated. As reported, nearly half of all spike-specific TCRs target variant regions that are unmutated.

Generated by immunoSEQ multiplex PCR, the TCRdb table keeps only in-frame clones and is missing some. The sample includes tens of thousands of clones, 85% to 90% of them seen just once. The germline CDR1 and CDR2 sequences are LNHDA and SQIVND (reference sequence). The V segment lost 5 bases and the J segment 2 bases; nucleotides outside the gene matches: 5. The CDR3 contains 14 residues. Regarding this clone: Its antigen is not known.

V is TRBV19 and J is TRBJ2-7, with 8 bases lining up with TRBD2. The sample in question was peripheral blood, obtained 28 days after the second AZD1222 dose. This clonotype was sampled from an adult who received the AZD1222 COVID-19 vaccine. For the CDR3, the DNA is TGTGCCAGTAGTGATACGGGGGGGACCTACGAGCAGTACTTC. Its protein is CASSDTGGTYEQYF.